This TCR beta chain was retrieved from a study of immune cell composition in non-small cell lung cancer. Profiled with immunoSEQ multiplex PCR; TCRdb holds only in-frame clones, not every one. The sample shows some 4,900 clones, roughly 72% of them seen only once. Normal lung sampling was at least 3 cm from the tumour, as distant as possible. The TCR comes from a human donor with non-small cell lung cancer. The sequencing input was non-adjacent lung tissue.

The CDR3 is CASSQDGVSEQYF. In DNA, the CDR3 is TGTGCCAGCAGCCAAGATGGAGTGAGCGAGCAGTACTTC. The chain couples TRBV4-2 to TRBJ2-7, with no clear D. CDR3 length equals 13 residues. Trimming took 0 bases from V and 6 from J, leaving 9 bases between them. Germline loops: CDR1 LGHNA, CDR2 YNFKEQ.